This T cell receptor (beta chain) appears in the sequencing data of a study of T cell repertoires in cytomegalovirus infection. Study overall: Through public TCR beta signatures, both CMV infection and matching HLA type were indicated. Study-wide points: The cumulative frequency of public TCR beta families identified carriers of CMV plus the relevant HLA. HLA-C-restricted, CMV-specific TCR beta clonotypes were dominant ex vivo.

MiXCR was run by TCRdb on the reads, yielding one entry per CDR3 protein. The sample has nearly 550,000 distinct CDR3 sequences; about 17% are singletons. V lost 2 bases, J lost 1 base, and 7 bases stayed unmatched. Germline V lookup: CDR1 MNHEY, CDR2 SMNVEV (reference sequence). This CDR3 is built from 16 residues. Only a few counts were recorded for this clonotype. Its target is not known. Sequences were obtained from CD8+ T cells from PBMCs. This rearrangement joins TRBV27 to TRBJ2-7; 8 positions agree with TRBD1. The TCR was taken from a human donor in good health (CMV status not recorded). Some clones in this sample may be carry-over from other donors' samples. The CDR3 DNA sequence: TGTGCCAGCAGTTTAGAAAGGACAGGGTTATCCTACGAGCAGTACTTC. Translated: CASSLERTGLSYEQYF.